This is a list of T cell receptor beta chains from one sample in a study of shared clonotypes between healthy human individuals. The protocol was immunoSEQ multiplex PCR, while the TCRdb copy is restricted to in-frame clones and leaves out a portion. The data hold a few hundred thousand clones, with around 97% observed a single time. The sequenced sample was naive CD4+ T cells sorted from blood. These receptors all stem from a woman aged 25 to 39 in good health. The CDR3 runs from the conserved cysteine through the conserved F or W. The D gene is left open where the match is weak.

v_call | d_call | cdr3_aa
TRBV19 | NA | CASSARTGNNQPQHF
TRBV28 | NA | CASSLFGRVGETQYF
TRBV30 | NA | CAWKNEGDTQYF
TRBV20-1 | NA | CSARGAHEQYF
TRBV21-1 | NA | CASSILAGERADTQYF
TRBV27 | NA | CASRRRGGVETQYF
TRBV6-1 | TRBD1 | CASSELLGDRGRTQGTGELFF
TRBV10-3 | TRBD2 | CAISGKTSGTGMGSYNEQFF
TRBV19 | TRBD2 | CASSNGLGAYEQYF
TRBV5-1 | TRBD2 | CASSFSGSGEETQYF
TRBV11-2 | NA | CASSWDPVKNTIYF
TRBV6-6 | NA | CASSPGLLEKKLFF
TRBV7-9 | TRBD2 | CASSGSGGREPYNEQFF
TRBV2 | NA | CASKGVFSNQPQHF
TRBV2 | NA | CASSERGSGANVLTF
TRBV6-6 | NA | CASSYHFRGRNQPQHF
TRBV28 | NA | CASSKGGLSTDTQYF
TRBV6-5 | TRBD2 | CASSYWASGPYEQYF
TRBV15 | NA | CATSRPGLKMGNEQFF
TRBV28 | NA | CASRTVREFLVYEQFF
TRBV28 | TRBD2 | CASSPGREGLWEQYF
TRBV6-5 | NA | CASSPQGPGTEAFF
TRBV5-1 | NA | CASSLGLGPLYEQYF
TRBV5-1 | NA | CASREDSHNQPQHF
TRBV23-1 | TRBD2 | CASSPLKWTSGSHWETQYF
TRBV15 | NA | CATSRDVGVGEQYF
TRBV5-5 | NA | CASSWPLRGRGEQYF
TRBV7-7 | NA | CASSLGVGPYNEQFF
TRBV4-1 | NA | CASSQGIRQGMNYGYTF
TRBV7-3 | TRBD2 | CASSLRLAGNYEQYF
TRBV2 | NA | CASREGRYNEQFF
TRBV5-1 | NA | CASSLDSSGAGELFF
TRBV2 | NA | CASSWDATIGELFF
TRBV27 | NA | CATRGQAKDTQYF
TRBV28 | NA | CASSSRAGRNYTF
TRBV10-3 | NA | CAISARNSNQPQHF